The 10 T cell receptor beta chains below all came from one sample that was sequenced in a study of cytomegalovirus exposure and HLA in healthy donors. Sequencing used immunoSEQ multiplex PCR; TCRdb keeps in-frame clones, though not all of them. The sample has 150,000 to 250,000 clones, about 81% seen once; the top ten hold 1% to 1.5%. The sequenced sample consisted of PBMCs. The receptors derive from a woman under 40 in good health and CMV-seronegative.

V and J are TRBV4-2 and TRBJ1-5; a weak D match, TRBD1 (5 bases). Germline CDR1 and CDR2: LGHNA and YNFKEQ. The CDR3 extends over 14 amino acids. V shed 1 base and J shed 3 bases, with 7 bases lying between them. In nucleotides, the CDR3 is TGTGCCAGCAGCCAAGGCAGGGTCAATCAGCCCCAGCATTTT. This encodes CASSQGRVNQPQHF.

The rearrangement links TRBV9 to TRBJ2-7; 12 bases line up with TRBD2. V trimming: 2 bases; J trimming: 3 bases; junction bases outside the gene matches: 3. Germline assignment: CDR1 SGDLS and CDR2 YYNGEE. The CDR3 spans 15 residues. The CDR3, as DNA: TGTGCCAGCAGCGTTACTAGCGGGGGGATCTACGAGCAGTACTTC. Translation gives CASSVTSGGIYEQYF.

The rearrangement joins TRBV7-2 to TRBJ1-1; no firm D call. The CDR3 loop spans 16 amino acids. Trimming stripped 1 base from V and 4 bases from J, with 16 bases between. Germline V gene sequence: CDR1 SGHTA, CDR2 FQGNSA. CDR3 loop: CASSLEVGRSATEAFF. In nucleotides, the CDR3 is TGTGCCAGCAGCTTAGAAGTGGGCAGGTCGGCCACTGAAGCTTTCTTT.

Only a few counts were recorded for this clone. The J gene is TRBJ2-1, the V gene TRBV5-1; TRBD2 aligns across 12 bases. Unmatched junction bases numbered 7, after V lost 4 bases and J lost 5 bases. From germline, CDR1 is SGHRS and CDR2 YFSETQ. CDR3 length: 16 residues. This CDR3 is CASSVGLAGFDNEQFF. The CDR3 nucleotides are TGCGCCAGCAGCGTCGGACTAGCGGGATTCGACAATGAGCAGTTCTTC.

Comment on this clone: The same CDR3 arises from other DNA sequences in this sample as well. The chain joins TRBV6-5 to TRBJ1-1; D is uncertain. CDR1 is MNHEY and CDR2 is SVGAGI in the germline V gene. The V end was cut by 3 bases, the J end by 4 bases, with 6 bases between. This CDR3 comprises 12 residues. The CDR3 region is CASSYEGTEAFF. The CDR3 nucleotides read TGTGCCAGCAGTTATGAGGGCACTGAAGCTTTCTTT.

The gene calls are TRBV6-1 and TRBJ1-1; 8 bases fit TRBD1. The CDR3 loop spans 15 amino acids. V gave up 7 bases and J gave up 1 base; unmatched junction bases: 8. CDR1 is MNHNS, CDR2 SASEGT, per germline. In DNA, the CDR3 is TGTGCCAGCATTCCAACCACAGGGGGGAACACTGAAGCTTTCTTT. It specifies CASIPTTGGNTEAFF.

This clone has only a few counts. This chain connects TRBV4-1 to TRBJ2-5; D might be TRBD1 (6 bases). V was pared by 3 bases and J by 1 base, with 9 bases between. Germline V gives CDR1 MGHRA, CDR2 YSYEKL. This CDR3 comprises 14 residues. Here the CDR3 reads CASSQQQGQETQYF. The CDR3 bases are TGCGCCAGCAGCCAGCAACAGGGCCAAGAGACCCAGTACTTC.

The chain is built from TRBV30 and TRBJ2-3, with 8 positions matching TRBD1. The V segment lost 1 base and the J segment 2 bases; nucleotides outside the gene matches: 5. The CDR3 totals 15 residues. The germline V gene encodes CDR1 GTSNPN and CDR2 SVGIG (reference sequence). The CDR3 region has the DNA TGTGCCTGGAGTGGCACAGGGGGATACACAGATACGCAGTATTTT. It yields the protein CAWSGTGGYTDTQYF.

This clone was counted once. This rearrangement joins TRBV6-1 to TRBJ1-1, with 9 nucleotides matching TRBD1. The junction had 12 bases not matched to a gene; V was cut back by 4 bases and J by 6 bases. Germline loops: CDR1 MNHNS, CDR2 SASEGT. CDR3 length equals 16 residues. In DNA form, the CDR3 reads TGTGCCAGCAGTGGAGGCCTCTCGAGGACAGGGGCTGAAGCTTTCTTT. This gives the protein CASSGGLSRTGAEAFF.

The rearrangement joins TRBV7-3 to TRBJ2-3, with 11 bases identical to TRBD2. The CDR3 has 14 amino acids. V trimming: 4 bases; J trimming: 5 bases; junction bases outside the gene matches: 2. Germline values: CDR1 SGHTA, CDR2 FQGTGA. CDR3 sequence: CASSYGTSGDTQYF. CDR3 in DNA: TGTGCCAGCAGCTACGGGACTAGCGGAGATACGCAGTATTTT.